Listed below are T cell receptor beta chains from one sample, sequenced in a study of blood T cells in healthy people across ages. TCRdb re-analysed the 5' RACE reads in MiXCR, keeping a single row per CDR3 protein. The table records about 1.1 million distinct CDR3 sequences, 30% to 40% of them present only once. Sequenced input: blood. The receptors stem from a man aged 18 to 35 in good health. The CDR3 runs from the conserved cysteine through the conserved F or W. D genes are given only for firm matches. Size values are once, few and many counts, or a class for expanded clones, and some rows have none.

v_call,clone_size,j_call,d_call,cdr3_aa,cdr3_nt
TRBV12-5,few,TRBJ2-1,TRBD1,CASGFYTGDYNVNEQFF,TGTGCTAGTGGTTTTTACACAGGGGATTACAACGTCAATGAGCAGTTCTTC
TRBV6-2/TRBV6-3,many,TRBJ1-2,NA,CASSYSDRIYGYTF,TGTGCCAGCAGTTACTCCGACAGAATCTATGGCTACACCTTC
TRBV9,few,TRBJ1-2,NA,CASSPAPAFYGYTF,TGTGCCAGCAGCCCCGCCCCAGCTTTCTATGGCTACACCTTC
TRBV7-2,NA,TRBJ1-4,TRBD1,CASSRSLGRDRDEKLFF,TGTGCCAGCAGCCGCTCATTAGGCCGGGACAGGGATGAAAAACTGTTTTTT
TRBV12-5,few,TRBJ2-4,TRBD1,CASGFRDREKNIQYF,TGTGCTAGTGGTTTCCGGGACAGGGAAAAAAACATTCAGTACTTC
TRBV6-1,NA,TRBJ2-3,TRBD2,CASSLGVAGVLSPDTQYF,TGTGCCAGCAGTCTCGGGGTAGCGGGGGTCCTGTCCCCAGATACGCAGTATTTT
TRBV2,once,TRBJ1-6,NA,CASSEPGESSYNSPLHF,TGTGCCAGCAGTGAACCAGGGGAAAGCTCCTATAATTCACCCCTCCACTTT
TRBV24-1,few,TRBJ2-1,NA,CATSSGTPTYNEQFF,TGTGCCACCAGTTCCGGGACTCCAACCTACAATGAGCAGTTCTTC
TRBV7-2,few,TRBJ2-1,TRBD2,CASSSGRTSGYNEQFF,TGTGCCAGCAGCTCGGGACGGACTAGCGGCTACAATGAGCAGTTCTTC
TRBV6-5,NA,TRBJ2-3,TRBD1,CASSPGETGLNTQYF,TGTGCCAGCAGCCCCGGCGAGACAGGGCTCAATACGCAGTATTTT
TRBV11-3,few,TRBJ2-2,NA,CASSFSGGDTGELFF,TGTGCCAGCAGCTTTTCCGGCGGAGACACCGGGGAGCTGTTTTTT
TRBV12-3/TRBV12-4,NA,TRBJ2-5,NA,CATNFRGQETQYF,TGTGCCACCAACTTCAGAGGGCAAGAGACCCAGTACTTC
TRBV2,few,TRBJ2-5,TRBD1,CASSLWTGGIEQYF,TGTGCCAGCAGCCTTTGGACAGGGGGGATTGAGCAGTACTTC
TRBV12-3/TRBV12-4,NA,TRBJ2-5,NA,CASSLRQPRETQYF,TGTGCCAGCAGTTTGCGACAGCCCCGGGAGACCCAGTACTTC
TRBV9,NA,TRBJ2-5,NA,CASSVSPVKIPYNEQYF,TGTGCCAGCAGCGTTTCCCCGGTGAAGATTCCCTACAATGAGCAGTACTTC
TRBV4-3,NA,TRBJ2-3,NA,CASSRNGGGFTDTQYF,TGCGCCAGCAGCCGCAACGGGGGCGGGTTCACAGATACGCAGTATTTT
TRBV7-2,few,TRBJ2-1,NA,CASSLVGREQFF,TGTGCCAGCAGCTTAGTGGGCAGGGAGCAGTTCTTC
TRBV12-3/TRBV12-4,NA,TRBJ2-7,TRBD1,CASSGTGFFTGEQYF,TGTGCCAGCAGCGGGACAGGGTTTTTTACGGGCGAGCAGTACTTC
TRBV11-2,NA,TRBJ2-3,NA,CASSKSPGDTQYF,TGTGCCAGCAGCAAATCCCCGGGGGATACGCAGTATTTT
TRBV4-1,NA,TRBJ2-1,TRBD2,CASSYRTSGEVEQFF,TGCGCCAGCAGCTACCGGACTAGCGGGGAGGTTGAGCAGTTCTTC
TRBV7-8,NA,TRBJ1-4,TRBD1,CASSLGTGPNEKLFF,TGTGCCAGCAGCTTGGGGACAGGGCCGAATGAAAAACTGTTTTTT
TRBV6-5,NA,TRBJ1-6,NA,CASSFGTVNNSPLHF,TGTGCCAGCAGTTTCGGGACTGTGAATAATTCACCCCTCCACTTT
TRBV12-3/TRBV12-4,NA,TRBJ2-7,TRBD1,CATATGRNEQYF,TGTGCCACCGCGACAGGGCGGAACGAGCAGTACTTC
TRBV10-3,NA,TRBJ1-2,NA,CDISEDGNYGYTF,TGTGACATCAGTGAAGACGGCAACTATGGCTACACCTTC
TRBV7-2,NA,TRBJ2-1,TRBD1,CASSFQQGAGYNEQFF,TGTGCCAGCAGCTTCCAGCAGGGGGCTGGATACAATGAGCAGTTCTTC
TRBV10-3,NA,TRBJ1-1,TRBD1,CAISNRGTSNTEAFF,TGTGCCATCAGTAACAGGGGGACGTCGAACACTGAAGCTTTCTTT
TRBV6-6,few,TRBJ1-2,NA,CASSYALRGYYGYTF,TGTGCCAGCAGTTACGCTCTGCGGGGGTACTATGGCTACACCTTC
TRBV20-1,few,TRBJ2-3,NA,CSASSFGRTSTDTQYF,TGCAGTGCTAGTTCTTTCGGCAGAACTAGCACAGATACGCAGTATTTT
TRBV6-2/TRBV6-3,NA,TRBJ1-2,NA,CASSYEPLRTYGYTF,TGTGCCAGCAGTTACGAACCACTCCGGACCTATGGCTACACCTTC
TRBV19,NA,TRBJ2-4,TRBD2,CASSTGDYEIAKNIQYF,TGTGCCAGTAGTACCGGGGACTACGAAATAGCCAAAAACATTCAGTACTTC
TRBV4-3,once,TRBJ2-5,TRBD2,CASSQDRGGGETQYF,TGCGCCAGCAGCCAAGATCGCGGGGGAGGAGAGACCCAGTACTTC
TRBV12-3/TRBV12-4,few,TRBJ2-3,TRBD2,CASSPAGTSGVITDTQYF,TGTGCCAGCAGCCCGGCGGGGACTAGCGGGGTTATCACAGATACGCAGTATTTT
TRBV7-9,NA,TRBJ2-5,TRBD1,CASSKTGNLQETQYF,TGTGCCAGCAGCAAGACAGGGAACCTCCAAGAGACCCAGTACTTC
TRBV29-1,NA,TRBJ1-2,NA,CSVPPGVEQNLGCTF,TGCAGCGTGCCACCCGGAGTTGAACAGAACCTTGGCTGCACCTTC
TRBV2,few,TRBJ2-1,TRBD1,CASSKQGALNEQFF,TGTGCCAGCAGTAAACAGGGGGCATTGAATGAGCAGTTCTTC
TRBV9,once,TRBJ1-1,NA,CASSVATGFSNTEAFF,TGTGCCAGCAGCGTAGCTACAGGGTTTTCCAACACTGAAGCTTTCTTT
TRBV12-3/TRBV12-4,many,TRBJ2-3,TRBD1,CASSLGTGAGDTQYF,TGTGCCAGCAGTTTAGGGACAGGGGCTGGAGATACGCAGTATTTT
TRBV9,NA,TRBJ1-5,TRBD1,CVSSLIGPRGTGGGSNQPQHF,TGTGTCAGCAGCCTAATCGGACCCCGAGGGACAGGGGGCGGTAGCAATCAGCCCCAGCATTTT
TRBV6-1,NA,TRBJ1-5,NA,CASSLAGTINQPQHF,TGTGCCAGCAGTCTGGCCGGGACAATAAATCAGCCCCAGCATTTT
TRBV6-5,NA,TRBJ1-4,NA,CASRPNGQGLNEKLFF,TGTGCCAGCAGACCAAACGGGCAGGGGCTTAATGAAAAACTGTTTTTT
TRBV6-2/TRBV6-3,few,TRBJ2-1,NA,CASSYSTINNEQFF,TGTGCCAGCAGTTACTCGACGATCAACAATGAGCAGTTCTTC
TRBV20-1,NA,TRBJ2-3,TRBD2,CSARPGTSGVGTNTQYF,TGCAGTGCTAGGCCGGGGACTAGCGGGGTGGGGACGAATACGCAGTATTTT
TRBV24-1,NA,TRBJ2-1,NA,CATSASGGNRSEQFF,TGTGCCACCAGTGCCTCCGGGGGAAACCGAAGTGAGCAGTTCTTC
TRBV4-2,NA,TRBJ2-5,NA,CASSQEAETQYF,TGTGCCAGCAGCCAAGAAGCCGAGACCCAGTACTTC
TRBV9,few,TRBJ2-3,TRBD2,CASSVSGESTDTQYF,TGTGCCAGCAGCGTTAGCGGGGAAAGCACAGATACGCAGTATTTT
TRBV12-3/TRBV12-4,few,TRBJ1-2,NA,CASSPPEGRRDGYTF,TGTGCCAGCAGCCCTCCCGAGGGCAGGAGAGATGGCTACACCTTC
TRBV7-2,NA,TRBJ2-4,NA,CASSSTQEQYF,TGTGCCAGCAGCTCCACCCAGGAGCAGTACTTC
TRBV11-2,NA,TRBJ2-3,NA,CASSLILLTDTQYF,TGTGCCAGCAGCTTAATCCTGCTCACAGATACGCAGTATTTT
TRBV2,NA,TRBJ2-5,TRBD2,CASSGTSGPSSPETQYF,TGTGCCAGCAGCGGGACTAGCGGGCCCAGCAGCCCCGAGACCCAGTACTTC
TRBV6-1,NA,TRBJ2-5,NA,CASSGLGAYQETQYF,TGTGCCAGCAGTGGGTTAGGCGCGTACCAAGAGACCCAGTACTTC
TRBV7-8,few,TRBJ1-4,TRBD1,CASSVDRAQLFF,TGTGCCAGCAGCGTAGACAGGGCTCAACTGTTTTTT
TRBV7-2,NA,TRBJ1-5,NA,CASSSGQIQPQHF,TGTGCCAGCAGCTCCGGACAGATTCAGCCCCAGCATTTT
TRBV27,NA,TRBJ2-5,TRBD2,CASSTGTSLPEQYF,TGTGCCAGCAGTACCGGGACTAGCCTCCCTGAGCAGTACTTC